This is a list of T cell receptor beta chains from one sample in a study of regulatory T cells in long-lasting Graves disease. TCRdb re-called the multiplex PCR reads with MiXCR, one entry per CDR3 protein. The sample gives roughly 510,000 distinct CDR3 sequences, 15% to 20% of which show up once; 9.5% to 15% is in the top ten. The sample also formed part of further work on T cells in Graves' hyperthyroidism and ophthalmopathy.

This specimen consisted of peripheral blood mononuclear cells (PBMCs), obtained at new diagnosis, from a patient treated with antithyroid drugs. Receptors originate from a man aged 18 to 35 with Graves disease. Both conserved end residues are part of each CDR3. The order of the fields is D gene, V gene, clone size, J gene, CDR3 DNA, CDR3 protein. A D gene is named only where the DNA matches it firmly. Some rows have no size entry. The others give once, few or many, or a class for an expanded clone.

TRBD1	TRBV11-2	NA	TRBJ2-1	TGTGTCAGCAACTCCGGGACAGGCTACAATGAGCAGTTCTTC	CVSNSGTGYNEQFF
NA	TRBV11-2	many	TRBJ1-1	TGTGCCAGCAGCTTCGTCGGCAGCCTGAACACTGAAGCTTTCTTT	CASSFVGSLNTEAFF
NA	TRBV19	NA	TRBJ1-1	TGTGCCAGTAGTATAGATCTGGGGCTGATTGAAGCTTTCTTT	CASSIDLGLIEAFF
NA	TRBV27	few	TRBJ1-4	TGTGCCAGCAGTTTAGGGGGGCGGAATGAAAAACTGTTTTTT	CASSLGGRNEKLFF
NA	TRBV20-1	few	TRBJ2-3	TGCAGGGTGACACAGAACACAGATACGCAGTATTTT	CRVTQNTDTQYF
NA	TRBV12-3/TRBV12-4	few	TRBJ1-6	TGTGCCAGCAGTTTTACGGGGGCTAGGAATTCACCCCTCCACTTT	CASSFTGARNSPLHF
NA	TRBV6-1	NA	TRBJ1-5	TGTGCCAGCAGCCGTTCTGATAATCAGCCCCAGCATTTT	CASSRSDNQPQHF
NA	TRBV27	many	TRBJ1-5	TGTGCCAGCAGTATCGACAGTTTCGGGAATCAGCCCCAGCATTTT	CASSIDSFGNQPQHF
TRBD2	TRBV20-1	many	TRBJ2-3	TGCAGTGCTACGGGACTAGCGGGAGAGACAGATACGCAGTATTTT	CSATGLAGETDTQYF
TRBD1	TRBV20-1	NA	TRBJ2-2	TGCAGTGCTAGATCTCGGGACAGGGGCCCCGGGGAGCTGTTTTTT	CSARSRDRGPGELFF
NA	TRBV20-1	many	TRBJ1-1	TGCAGTGCTAGGCCCGACGCGAACACTGAAGCTTTCTTT	CSARPDANTEAFF
NA	TRBV12-3/TRBV12-4	many	TRBJ2-7	TGTGCCAGCAGTTTAGGGATCGAGGGGGGTTTCCCCTACGAGCAGTACTTC	CASSLGIEGGFPYEQYF
NA	TRBV6-2/TRBV6-3	few	TRBJ2-2	TGTGCCAGCAGTTACTTCCGGGCGACGAACACCGGGGAGCTGTTTTTT	CASSYFRATNTGELFF
NA	TRBV6-5	many	TRBJ1-1	TGTGCCAGCAGTTACTCGGGGGGGGTGGTGACTGAAGCTTTCTTT	CASSYSGGVVTEAFF
NA	TRBV7-2	many	TRBJ2-5	TGTGCCAGCAGCGATTTCCTGGACGGCCAAGAGACCCAGTACTTC	CASSDFLDGQETQYF
NA	TRBV18	few	TRBJ2-4	TGTGCCAGCTCACCAAGCCAGGAAAACATTCAGTACTTC	CASSPSQENIQYF
NA	TRBV29-1	many	TRBJ2-1	TGCAGCGGCGAGCGGAGATCCTACAATGAGCAGTTCTTC	CSGERRSYNEQFF
TRBD2	TRBV7-3	many	TRBJ2-7	TGTGCCAGCAGCTTAGGTCTAGCGGAGAACGAGCAGTACTTC	CASSLGLAENEQYF
TRBD1	TRBV7-9	many	TRBJ2-7	TGTGCCAGCAGCAGACAGGGGTGGGACGAGCAGTACTTC	CASSRQGWDEQYF
NA	TRBV20-1	many	TRBJ2-3	TGCAGTGCTAGTGAAGTCTGGCGGGGAAGCACAGATACGCAGTATTTT	CSASEVWRGSTDTQYF
TRBD2	TRBV28	many	TRBJ2-7	TGTGCCAGCAGTTCCGGGACTAGCGGAAAGGAGCAGTACTTC	CASSSGTSGKEQYF
TRBD1	TRBV19	NA	TRBJ2-7	TGTGCCAGTAGTAACGACAGGGGCCACTACGAGCAGTACTTC	CASSNDRGHYEQYF
NA	TRBV5-1	many	TRBJ2-3	TGCGCCAGCAGCTCCGACGGGGTTGTTGGCACAGATACGCAGTATTTT	CASSSDGVVGTDTQYF
NA	TRBV29-1	NA	TRBJ2-7	TGCAGCGTTGAGGACAACTCCTACGAGCAGTACTTC	CSVEDNSYEQYF
NA	TRBV28	many	TRBJ2-2	TGTGCCAGCAGTTTATCCGCGGGCGGGGAGCTGTTTTTT	CASSLSAGGELFF
TRBD2	TRBV28	many	TRBJ2-3	TGTGCCAGCAGTTTCAAGACTAGCGGGAGGACCACAGATACGCAGTATTTT	CASSFKTSGRTTDTQYF
NA	TRBV6-2/TRBV6-3	NA	TRBJ2-4	TGTGCCAGCAGTTACTCCACGCCTCTAGCCAAAAACATTCAGTACTTC	CASSYSTPLAKNIQYF
TRBD1	TRBV5-1	NA	TRBJ1-1	TGCGCCAGCAGCTTGAGGGGGACAGGGGATGGCACTGAAGCTTTCTTT	CASSLRGTGDGTEAFF
TRBD2	TRBV3-1	few	TRBJ2-1	TGTGCCAGCAGACAATCGACTAGCGGGCAGGATGAGCAGTTCTTC	CASRQSTSGQDEQFF
TRBD1	TRBV6-1	NA	TRBJ1-4	TGTGCCAGGAGGACAGGGGGCTGTGAAAAACTGTTTTTT	CARRTGGCEKLFF
NA	TRBV12-3/TRBV12-4	few	TRBJ2-1	TGTGCCAGCAGTTGGGCCCCGGGACAAGAGGGTGAGCAGTTCTTC	CASSWAPGQEGEQFF
NA	TRBV20-1	NA	TRBJ1-4	TGCAGTGCCCGACCGCTCGGGGGTAATGAAAAACTGTTTTTT	CSARPLGGNEKLFF
NA	TRBV7-3	many	TRBJ2-3	TGTGCCAGCAGCAAAGGACAGTCAGATACGCAGTATTTT	CASSKGQSDTQYF
NA	TRBV5-8	NA	TRBJ2-1	TGTGCCAGCAGCTCGCATCGGGGCCGCGAGCAGTTCTTC	CASSSHRGREQFF
NA	TRBV7-9	NA	TRBJ1-1	TGTGCCAGCAGCTTAGGGTTCAGGGAGAACACTGAAGCTTTCTTT	CASSLGFRENTEAFF
NA	TRBV19	few	TRBJ1-5	TGTGCCAGTAGTATCAGCAGGGGAGGCCCGTCGGGACAGCCCCAGCATTTT	CASSISRGGPSGQPQHF
NA	TRBV11-2	many	TRBJ2-3	TGTGCCAGCAGCTTAACGCTGTTGTCAGATACGCAGTATTTT	CASSLTLLSDTQYF
TRBD2	TRBV28	many	TRBJ2-3	TGTGCCAGCAGTGCCGGGACTAGACCCGATACGCAGTATTTT	CASSAGTRPDTQYF
NA	TRBV12-3/TRBV12-4	many	TRBJ2-3	TGTGCCAGCAGACAGAACAGGGATTCAGATACGCAGTATTTT	CASRQNRDSDTQYF
NA	TRBV6-5	many	TRBJ1-1	TGTGCCAGCAGTTACTCGCTGGGGGGATTGGAAGCTTTCTTT	CASSYSLGGLEAFF
NA	TRBV19	few	TRBJ2-6	TGTGCCAGTAGTAGCGGGGCCGGCCCGATTGGGGCCAACGTCCTGACTTTC	CASSSGAGPIGANVLTF
NA	TRBV30	many	TRBJ2-1	TGTGCCTGGGGGCCTGGGTCGTACAATGAGCAGTTCTTC	CAWGPGSYNEQFF
TRBD1	TRBV12-3/TRBV12-4	many	TRBJ2-4	TGTGCCAGCAGTTCGGACAGGGTTACCAAAAACATTCAGTACTTC	CASSSDRVTKNIQYF
NA	TRBV19	NA	TRBJ1-2	TGTGCCAGTGGTGAGCCAGCCTTTAACTATGGCTACACCTTC	CASGEPAFNYGYTF
NA	TRBV19	NA	TRBJ2-5	TGTGCCAGTAGCCCGAGGGACGGAAATGGAGAGACCCAGTACTTC	CASSPRDGNGETQYF
NA	TRBV4-1	NA	TRBJ2-7	TGCGCCAGCAGCCAAGGCTCTGGCAGCTACGAGCAGTACTTC	CASSQGSGSYEQYF
NA	TRBV5-6	few	TRBJ2-7	TGTGCCAGCAGCCCCCAAGGGACGGATCAACAGTACTTC	CASSPQGTDQQYF
TRBD2	TRBV2	many	TRBJ2-1	TGTGCCAGCAGTCTTAATAGCGGGGCCTACAATGAGCAGTTCTTC	CASSLNSGAYNEQFF
TRBD1	TRBV4-1	few	TRBJ1-1	TGCGCCAGCAGCCAAGAGGGGGACAGCAAAGCTTTCTTT	CASSQEGDSKAFF
NA	TRBV20-1	NA	TRBJ1-1	TGCAGTGCTAGTGGCAGTGGAACGACTGAAGCTTTCTTT	CSASGSGTTEAFF
TRBD1	TRBV6-2/TRBV6-3	many	TRBJ2-1	TGTGCCAGCACCGGGACAGGGAACAATGAGCAGTTCTTC	CASTGTGNNEQFF
TRBD2	TRBV29-1	few	TRBJ2-2	TGCAGCGTTGAGGTCGTAGAGAGCGGGAGATTCACCGGGGAGCTGTTTTTT	CSVEVVESGRFTGELFF
NA	TRBV20-1	few	TRBJ2-7	TGCAGTGCTAGAGCATCTAGCGACCTCTCCTACGAGCAGTACTTC	CSARASSDLSYEQYF
NA	TRBV29-1	many	TRBJ2-1	TGCAGCGTTCTCTTCGGGGTCCTGGGTGAGCAGTTCTTC	CSVLFGVLGEQFF
TRBD1	TRBV6-1	once	TRBJ1-2	TGTGCCAGCAGTTCCCTAGGACAGACAGGGGACTATGGCTACACCTTC	CASSSLGQTGDYGYTF
TRBD2	TRBV27	few	TRBJ2-5	TGTGCCAGCAGGAGCGGTACCGGGACTACCACCCCAGAGACCCAGTACTTC	CASRSGTGTTTPETQYF
NA	TRBV20-1	many	TRBJ1-2	TGCAGTGCTAGAGACACAGCCTCCGCCGGCTACACCTTC	CSARDTASAGYTF
TRBD2	TRBV4-1	few	TRBJ2-5	TGCGCCAGCAGCCAAGGGGGGGGGACTAGCCCTTACTTC	CASSQGGGTSPYF
TRBD1	TRBV27	NA	TRBJ2-7	TGTGCCAGCAGTACCAGGACAGGGGTACAATACGAGCAGTACTTC	CASSTRTGVQYEQYF
NA	TRBV27	NA	TRBJ1-2	TGTGCCAGCAGTTTATCGCTTTGGGGTGACTATGGCTACACCTTC	CASSLSLWGDYGYTF